There are many counts of the clone carrying this T cell receptor beta chain. The antigen is unknown. The entry originates in a study of T cells in Graves' hyperthyroidism and ophthalmopathy. Study findings and constraints: Most thyroid clonotypes with frequency above 0.001 were detected in blood.

The CDR3 is 13 residues long. Germline assignment: CDR1 KGHSH and CDR2 LQKENI. V was clipped by 3 bases and J by 6 bases, with 9 bases between them. Using RNA transcripts as the source, TCR beta CDR3 regions were amplified. The study used the HTBI primer set for a first-round RT-PCR of the TCR CDR3. TCRdb used MiXCR to reprocess the multiplex PCR reads, holding one entry per CDR3 protein. The sample holds around 500,000 distinct CDR3 sequences; roughly 22% are singletons and the top ten take around 50%. A patient was excluded if there was uncontrolled infection, other autoimmune disease, pregnancy or lactation. Orbital computed tomography, thyroid ultrasound, serum thyroxine and TRAb, and clinical symptoms together informed the diagnoses.

Specimen: blood. This sequence originates from a woman in her 70s with Graves' ophthalmopathy. V is TRBV18 and J is TRBJ1-5; D not resolved. CDR3 region: CASSPIGVQPQHF. CDR3 sequence (DNA): TGTGCCAGCTCACCCATTGGGGTTCAGCCCCAGCATTTT. The full variable domain, with the rest looked up from reference TRBV18 and TRBJ1-5, is NAGVMQNPRHLVRRRGQEARLRCSPMKGHSHVYWYRQLPEEGLKFMVYLQKENIIDESGMPKERFSAEFPKEGPSILRIQQVVRGDSAAYFCASSPIGVQPQHFGDGTRLSIL.